This T cell receptor beta chain emerged from a study of T cells in Graves' hyperthyroidism and ophthalmopathy. Study observations and caveats: Among thyroid clonotypes expanded above 0.001, most also appeared in blood. Before onset, by a median of approximately 6.2 months, the model predicted ophthalmopathy.

TCR beta CDR3 regions were amplified from RNA. When the TCR CDR3 underwent first-round RT-PCR, the HTBI primer set was used. TCRdb reprocessed the multiplex PCR reads with MiXCR, giving one entry per CDR3 protein. The repertoire consists of some 320,000 distinct CDR3 sequences, with roughly 13% occurring once and the leading ten covering 34%. This clonotype was detected ten times or more. Its antigen is unknown. The CDR3 loop spans 13 amino acids. Trimming left V 4 bases short and J 1 base short, with 10 bases between. CDR1 and CDR2 from the germline V gene are DFQATT and SNEGSKA (reference sequence). Clinical Activity Scores of at least 3, NOSPECS grades of at least 4 and durations under 3 months characterized ophthalmopathy patients. Diagnostic assessment was based on clinical symptoms, serum thyroxine and TRAb, thyroid ultrasound and orbital computed tomography.

Sequencing was performed on blood. This chain connects TRBV20-1 to TRBJ1-1; a possible D gene is TRBD1 (5 bases). This receptor was taken from a woman between 40 and 50 years old with Graves' ophthalmopathy. The chain's CDR3 is CSAKGPQNTEAFF. In DNA, the CDR3 is TGCAGTGCTAAGGGACCGCAGAACACTGAAGCTTTCTTT.